What follows describes a single T cell receptor (beta chain). Germline CDR1 and CDR2: MDHEN and SYDVKM. This CDR3 has 16 residues. Losses at the gene ends were 5 bases for V and 3 bases for J; bases not matched to a gene: 12. These data belong to a study of T cell responses to AZD1222 COVID-19 vaccine. Clones were sequenced by immunoSEQ multiplex PCR, and TCRdb holds only the in-frame ones, with some missing. The table lists 60,000 to 85,000 clones, more than 75% of them singletons. This TCR came from an adult who received the MenACWY meningococcal vaccine as a control. Material: peripheral blood, obtained 28 days after the second dose of the MenACWY control vaccine. The chain uses TRBV28 and TRBJ2-7, with 8 bases identical to TRBD1. This CDR3 is CASSPPGTGGIYEQYF. In DNA, the CDR3 is TGTGCCAGCAGTCCCCCCGGGACAGGAGGAATCTACGAGCAGTACTTC. Variable domain in full (rest from reference TRBV28 and TRBJ2-7): DVKVTQSSRYLVKRTGEKVFLECVQDMDHENMFWYRQDPGLGLRLIYFSYDVKMKEKGDIPEGYSVSREKKERFSLILESASTNQTSMYLCASSPPGTGGIYEQYFGPGTRLTVT.